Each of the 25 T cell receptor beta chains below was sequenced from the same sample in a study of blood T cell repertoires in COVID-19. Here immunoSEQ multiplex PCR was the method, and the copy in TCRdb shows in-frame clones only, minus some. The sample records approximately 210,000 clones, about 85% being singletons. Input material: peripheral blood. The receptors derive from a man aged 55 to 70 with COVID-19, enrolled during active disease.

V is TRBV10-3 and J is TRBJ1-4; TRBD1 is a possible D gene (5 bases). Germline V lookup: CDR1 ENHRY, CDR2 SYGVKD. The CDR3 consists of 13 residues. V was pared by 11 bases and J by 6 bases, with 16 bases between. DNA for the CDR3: TGTGCCCACGGAGGGGTTAAGGATGAAAAACTGTTTTTT. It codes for CAHGGVKDEKLFF.

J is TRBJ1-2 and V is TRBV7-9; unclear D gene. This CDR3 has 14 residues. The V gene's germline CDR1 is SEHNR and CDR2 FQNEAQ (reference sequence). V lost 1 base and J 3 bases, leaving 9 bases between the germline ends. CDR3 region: CASSLETAYYGYTF. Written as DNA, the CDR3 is TGTGCCAGCAGCTTAGAAACAGCCTACTATGGCTACACCTTC.

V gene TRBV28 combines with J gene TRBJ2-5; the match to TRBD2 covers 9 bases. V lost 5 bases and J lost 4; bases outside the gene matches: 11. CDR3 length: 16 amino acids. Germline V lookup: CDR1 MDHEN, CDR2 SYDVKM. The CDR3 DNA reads TGTGCCAGCAGTCTCCCGAGTAGCGGGAGAGGAGAGACCCAGTACTTC. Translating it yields CASSLPSSGRGETQYF. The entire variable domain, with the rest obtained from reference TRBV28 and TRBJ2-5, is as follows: DVKVTQSSRYLVKRTGEKVFLECVQDMDHENMFWYRQDPGLGLRLIYFSYDVKMKEKGDIPEGYSVSREKKERFSLILESASTNQTSMYLCASSLPSSGRGETQYFGPGTRLLVL.

In nucleotides, the CDR3 is TGTGCCAGCACTCCGGGGAGCACCTACAATGAGCAGTTCTTC. Translated: CASTPGSTYNEQFF. V gene TRBV28 combines with J gene TRBJ2-1, with D perhaps matching TRBD2 (5 bases). From germline, CDR1 is MDHEN and CDR2 SYDVKM. The CDR3 sequence is 14 residues long. Trimming stripped 7 bases from V and 2 bases from J, with 12 bases between.

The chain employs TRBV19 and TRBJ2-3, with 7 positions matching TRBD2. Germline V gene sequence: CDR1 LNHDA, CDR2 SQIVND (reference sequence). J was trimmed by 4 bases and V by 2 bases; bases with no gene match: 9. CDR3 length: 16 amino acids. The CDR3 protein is CASSIKTSWQADTQYF. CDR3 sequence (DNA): TGTGCCAGTAGTATAAAGACTAGCTGGCAGGCAGATACGCAGTATTTT.

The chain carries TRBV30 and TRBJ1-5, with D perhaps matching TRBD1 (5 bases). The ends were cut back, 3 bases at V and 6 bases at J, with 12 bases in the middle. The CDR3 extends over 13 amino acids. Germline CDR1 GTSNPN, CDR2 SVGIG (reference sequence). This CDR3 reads CAWSAGSGQPQHF. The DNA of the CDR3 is TGTGCCTGGAGCGCAGGGTCCGGTCAGCCCCAGCATTTT.

CDR3 nucleotides: TGTGCCAGCAGCCTCTACCGGGACAGTGAAGCTTTCTTT. Translated: CASSLYRDSEAFF. The rearrangement joins TRBV7-8 to TRBJ1-1, with 7 bases identical to TRBD1. CDR3 length equals 13 residues. In germline, CDR1 is SGHVS, CDR2 FQNEAQ. The V segment lost 5 bases and the J segment 7 bases; nucleotides outside the gene matches: 7.

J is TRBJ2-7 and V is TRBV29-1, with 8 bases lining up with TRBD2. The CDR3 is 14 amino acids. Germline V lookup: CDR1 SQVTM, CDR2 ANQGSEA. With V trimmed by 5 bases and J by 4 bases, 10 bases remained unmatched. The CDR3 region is CSVIREGKPYEQYF. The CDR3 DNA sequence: TGCAGCGTTATACGGGAGGGAAAGCCTTACGAGCAGTACTTC.

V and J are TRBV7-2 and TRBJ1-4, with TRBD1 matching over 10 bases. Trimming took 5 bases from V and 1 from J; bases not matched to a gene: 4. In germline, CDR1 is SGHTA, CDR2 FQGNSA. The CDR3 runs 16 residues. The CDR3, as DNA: TGTGCCAGCAGCACCGGGACAGGGGTAACTAATGAAAAACTGTTTTTT. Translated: CASSTGTGVTNEKLFF.

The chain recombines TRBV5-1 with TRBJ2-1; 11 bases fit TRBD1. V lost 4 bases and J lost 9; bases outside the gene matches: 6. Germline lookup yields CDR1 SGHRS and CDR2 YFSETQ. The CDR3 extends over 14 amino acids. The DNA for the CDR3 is TGCGCCAGCAGCCCCGGGACAGGGGGTAGTGAGCAGTTCTTC. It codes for CASSPGTGGSEQFF.

The CDR3 region has the DNA TGTGCCAGCAGCTCGGGGACAGTCTGGGCCGGGGAGCTGTTTTTT. This encodes CASSSGTVWAGELFF. The chain is built from TRBV5-6 and TRBJ2-2; 7 nucleotides agree with TRBD1. Trimming cost V 3 bases and J 6 bases; bases outside gene matches: 8. CDR1 and CDR2 from the germline V gene are SGHDT and YYEEEE. The CDR3 sequence is 15 residues long.

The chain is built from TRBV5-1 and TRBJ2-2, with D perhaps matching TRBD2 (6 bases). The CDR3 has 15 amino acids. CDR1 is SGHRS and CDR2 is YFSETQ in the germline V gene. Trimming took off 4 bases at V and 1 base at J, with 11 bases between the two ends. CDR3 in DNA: TGCGCCAGCAGCCCCCGGGACTTGAACACCGGGGAGCTGTTTTTT. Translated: CASSPRDLNTGELFF. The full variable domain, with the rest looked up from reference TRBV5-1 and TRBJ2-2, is KAGVTQTPRYLIKTRGQQVTLSCSPISGHRSVSWYQQTPGQGLQFLFEYFSETQRNKGNFPGRFSGRQFSNSRSEMNVSTLELGDSALYLCASSPRDLNTGELFFGEGSRLTVL.

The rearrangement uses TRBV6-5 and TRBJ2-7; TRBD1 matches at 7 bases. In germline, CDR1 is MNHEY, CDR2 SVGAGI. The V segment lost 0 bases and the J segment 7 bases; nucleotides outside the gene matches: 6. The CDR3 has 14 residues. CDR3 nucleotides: TGTGCCAGCAGTTACTCTGACAGGGTGGGAGAGCAGTACTTC. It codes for CASSYSDRVGEQYF.

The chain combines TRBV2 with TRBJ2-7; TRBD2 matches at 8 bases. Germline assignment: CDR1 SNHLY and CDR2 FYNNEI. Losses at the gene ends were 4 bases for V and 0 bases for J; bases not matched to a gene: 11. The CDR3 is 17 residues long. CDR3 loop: CASSGGSAGGLSYEQYF. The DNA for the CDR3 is TGTGCCAGCAGTGGCGGGAGCGCGGGAGGTCTCTCCTACGAGCAGTACTTC.

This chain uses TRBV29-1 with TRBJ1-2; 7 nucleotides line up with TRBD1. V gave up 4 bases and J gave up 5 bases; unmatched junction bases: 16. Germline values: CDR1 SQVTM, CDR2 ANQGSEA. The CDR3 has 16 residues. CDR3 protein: CSVGGIPGQKPYGYTF. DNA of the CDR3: TGCAGCGTTGGAGGGATTCCGGGACAGAAACCTTATGGCTACACCTTC.

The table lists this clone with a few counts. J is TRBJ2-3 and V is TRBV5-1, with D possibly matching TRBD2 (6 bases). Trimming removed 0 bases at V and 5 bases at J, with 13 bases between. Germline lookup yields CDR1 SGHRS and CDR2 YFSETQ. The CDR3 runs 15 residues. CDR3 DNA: TGCGCCAGCAGCTTGGTGCGTAGCGGTCTAGATACGCAGTATTTT. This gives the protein CASSLVRSGLDTQYF.

This chain's CDR3 is CASSPRDRGSGPNFDTIYF. The CDR3, as DNA: TGTGCCAGCTCACCCCGGGACAGGGGTTCGGGCCCAAATTTTGACACCATATATTTT. The V gene is TRBV18, the J gene TRBJ1-3; TRBD1 matches at 10 bases. V gave up 3 bases and J gave up 8 bases; unmatched junction bases: 19. This CDR3 has 19 amino acids. Germline V gene data show CDR1 as KGHSH and CDR2 as LQKENI. Supplemented by reference TRBV18 and TRBJ1-3, the full variable domain reads NAGVMQNPRHLVRRRGQEARLRCSPMKGHSHVYWYRQLPEEGLKFMVYLQKENIIDESGMPKERFSAEFPKEGPSILRIQQVVRGDSAAYFCASSPRDRGSGPNFDTIYFGEGSWLTVV.

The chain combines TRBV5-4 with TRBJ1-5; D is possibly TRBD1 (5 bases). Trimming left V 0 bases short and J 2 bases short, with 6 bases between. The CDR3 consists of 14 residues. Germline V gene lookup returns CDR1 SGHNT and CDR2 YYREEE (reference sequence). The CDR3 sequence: CASSLGGGNQPQHF. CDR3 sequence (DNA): TGTGCCAGCAGCTTGGGGGGCGGCAATCAGCCCCAGCATTTT.

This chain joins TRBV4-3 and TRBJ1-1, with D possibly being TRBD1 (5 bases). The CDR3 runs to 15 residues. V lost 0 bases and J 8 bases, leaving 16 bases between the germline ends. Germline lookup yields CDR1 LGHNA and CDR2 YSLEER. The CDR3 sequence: CASSQDLSAGNEAFF. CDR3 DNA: TGCGCCAGCAGCCAAGATTTGTCGGCAGGGAACGAAGCTTTCTTT.

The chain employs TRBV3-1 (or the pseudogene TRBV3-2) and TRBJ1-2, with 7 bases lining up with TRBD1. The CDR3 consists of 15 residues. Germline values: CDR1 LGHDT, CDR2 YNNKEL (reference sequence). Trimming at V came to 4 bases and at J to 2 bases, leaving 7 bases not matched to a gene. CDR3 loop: CASSLMTTGNYGYTF. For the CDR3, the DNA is TGTGCCAGCAGCCTTATGACGACAGGGAACTATGGCTACACCTTC.

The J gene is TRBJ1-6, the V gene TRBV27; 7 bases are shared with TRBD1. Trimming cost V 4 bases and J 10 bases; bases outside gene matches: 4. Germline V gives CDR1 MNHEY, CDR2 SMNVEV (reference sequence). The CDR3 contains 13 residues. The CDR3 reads CASSSDRLSPLHF. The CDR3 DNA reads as TGTGCCAGCAGTTCGGACAGGCTCTCACCCCTCCACTTT.

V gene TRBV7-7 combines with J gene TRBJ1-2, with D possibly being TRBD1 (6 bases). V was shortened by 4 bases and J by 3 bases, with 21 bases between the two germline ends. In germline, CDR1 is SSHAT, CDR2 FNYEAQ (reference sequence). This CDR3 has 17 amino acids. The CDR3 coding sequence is TGTGCCAGCAGCTCACCGCCCGGGGGGGCCCTTCACTATGGCTACACCTTC. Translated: CASSSPPGGALHYGYTF.

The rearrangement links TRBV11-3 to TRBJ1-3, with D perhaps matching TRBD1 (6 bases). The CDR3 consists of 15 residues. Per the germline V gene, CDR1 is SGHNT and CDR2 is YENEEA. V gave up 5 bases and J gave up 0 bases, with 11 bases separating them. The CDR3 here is CASSLDSRSGNTIYF. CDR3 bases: TGTGCCAGCAGCCTGGACAGCCGCTCTGGAAACACCATATATTTT.

The CDR3 DNA follows: TGCGCCAGCAGTCATGCGGGGGATGGCTACACCTTC. Translating it yields CASSHAGDGYTF. V usage is TRBV5-1 and J usage is TRBJ1-2; possibly TRBD1 for D (5 bases). The length of the CDR3 is 12 residues. Trimming left V 5 bases short and J 6 bases short, with 11 bases between. Germline-derived CDR1 and CDR2 are SGHRS and YFSETQ.

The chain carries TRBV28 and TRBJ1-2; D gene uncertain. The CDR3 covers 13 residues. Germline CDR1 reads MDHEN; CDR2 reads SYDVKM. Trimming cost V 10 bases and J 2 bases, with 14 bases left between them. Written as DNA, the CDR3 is TGTGCCATTTCGGCGGGGATGAACTATGGCTACACCTTC. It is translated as CAISAGMNYGYTF.